What follows is one TCR beta chain and its context. The data belong to a study of blood T cell repertoires in COVID-19. Study in general: Acute and convalescent COVID-19 samples came from the United States, Italy and Spain.

Losses at the gene ends were 3 bases for V and 2 bases for J; bases not matched to a gene: 10. The CDR3 length is 17 residues. In germline, CDR1 is SGHVS, CDR2 FQNEAQ. The data were produced by immunoSEQ multiplex PCR, yet TCRdb's version contains in-frame clones alone and is incomplete. The table shows 95,000 to 100,000 clones, with about 90% occurring only once. The origin of this receptor is a man between 50 and 59 years old with acute or convalescent COVID-19. The chain recombines TRBV7-8 with TRBJ2-7; TRBD2 matches at 10 bases. Sequenced sample: peripheral blood. This CDR3 reads CASSLMSVTSGPYEQYF. As DNA, the CDR3 is TGTGCCAGCAGCTTGATGTCTGTGACTAGCGGGCCCTACGAGCAGTACTTC.